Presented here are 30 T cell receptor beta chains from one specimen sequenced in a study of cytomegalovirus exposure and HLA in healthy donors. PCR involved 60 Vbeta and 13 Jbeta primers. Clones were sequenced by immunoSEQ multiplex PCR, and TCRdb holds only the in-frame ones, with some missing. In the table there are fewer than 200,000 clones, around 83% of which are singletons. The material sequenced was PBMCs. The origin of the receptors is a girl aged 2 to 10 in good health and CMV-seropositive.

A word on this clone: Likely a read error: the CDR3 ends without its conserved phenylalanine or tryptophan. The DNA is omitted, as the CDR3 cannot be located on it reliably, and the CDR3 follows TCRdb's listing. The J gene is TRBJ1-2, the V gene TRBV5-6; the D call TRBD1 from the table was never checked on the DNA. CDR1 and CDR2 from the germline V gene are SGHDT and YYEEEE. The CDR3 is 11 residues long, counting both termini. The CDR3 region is CASSWDTAKGV.

CDR3: CATSIGSGSRTKNIQYF. In DNA form, the CDR3 reads TGTGCCACCAGCATCGGGAGCGGGAGTCGTACCAAAAACATTCAGTACTTC. The chain carries TRBV15 and TRBJ2-4; 8 bases map to TRBD2. The CDR3 is 17 amino acids. Per the germline V gene, CDR1 is LNHNV and CDR2 is YYDKDF (reference sequence). The J segment lost 2 bases and the V segment lost 4 bases, leaving 10 bases of the junction unmatched.

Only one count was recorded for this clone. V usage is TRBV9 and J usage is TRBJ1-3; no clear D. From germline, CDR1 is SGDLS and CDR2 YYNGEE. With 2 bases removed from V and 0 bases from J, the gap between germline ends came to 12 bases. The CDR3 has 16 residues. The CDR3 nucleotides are TGTGCCAGCAGCGTCTTGGGCGCTCACTCTGGAAACACCATATATTTT. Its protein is CASSVLGAHSGNTIYF.

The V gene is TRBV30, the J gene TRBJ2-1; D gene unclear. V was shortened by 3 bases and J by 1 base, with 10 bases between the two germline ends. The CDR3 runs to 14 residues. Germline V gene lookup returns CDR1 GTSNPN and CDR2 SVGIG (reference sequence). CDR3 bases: TGTGCCTGGAGAATAACCGGGTCCTACAATGAGCAGTTCTTC. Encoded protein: CAWRITGSYNEQFF.

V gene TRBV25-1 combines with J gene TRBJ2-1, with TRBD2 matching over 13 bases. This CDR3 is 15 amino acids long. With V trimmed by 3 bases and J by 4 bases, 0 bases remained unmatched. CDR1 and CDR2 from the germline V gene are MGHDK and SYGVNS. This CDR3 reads CASSEGLAGYNEQFF. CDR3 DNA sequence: TGTGCCAGCAGTGAGGGACTAGCGGGATACAATGAGCAGTTCTTC.

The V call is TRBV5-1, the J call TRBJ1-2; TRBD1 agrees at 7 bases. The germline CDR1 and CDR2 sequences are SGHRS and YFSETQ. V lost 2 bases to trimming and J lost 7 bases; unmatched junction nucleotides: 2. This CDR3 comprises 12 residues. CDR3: CASSFRGFGYTF. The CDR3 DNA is TGCGCCAGCAGCTTCAGGGGGTTTGGCTACACCTTC.

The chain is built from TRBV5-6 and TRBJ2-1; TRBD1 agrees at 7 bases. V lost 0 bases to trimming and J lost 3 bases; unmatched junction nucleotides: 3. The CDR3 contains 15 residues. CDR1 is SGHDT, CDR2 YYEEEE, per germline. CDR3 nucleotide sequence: TGTGCCAGCAGCTTGGGACAGGGAAGCTACAATGAGCAGTTCTTC. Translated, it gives CASSLGQGSYNEQFF.

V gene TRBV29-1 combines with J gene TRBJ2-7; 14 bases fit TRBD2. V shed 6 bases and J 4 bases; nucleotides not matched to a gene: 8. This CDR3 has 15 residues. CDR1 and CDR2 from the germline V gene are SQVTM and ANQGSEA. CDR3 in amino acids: CSVTPGLAGEYEQYF. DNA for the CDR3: TGCAGCGTGACACCGGGACTAGCGGGAGAGTACGAGCAGTACTTC.

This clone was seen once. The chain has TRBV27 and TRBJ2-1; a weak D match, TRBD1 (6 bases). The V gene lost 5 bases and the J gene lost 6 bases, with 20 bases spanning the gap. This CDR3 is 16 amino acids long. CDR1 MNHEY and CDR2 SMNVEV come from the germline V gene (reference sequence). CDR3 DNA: TGTGCCAGCAGTAGCCCCGGGACAAGGCCAGGCAATGAGCAGTTCTTC. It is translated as CASSSPGTRPGNEQFF.

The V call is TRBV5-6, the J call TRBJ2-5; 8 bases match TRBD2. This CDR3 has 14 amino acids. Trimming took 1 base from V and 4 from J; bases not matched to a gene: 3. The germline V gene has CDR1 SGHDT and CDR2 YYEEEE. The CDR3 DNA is TGTGCCAGCAGCTTGTTCAGCGGGAGAGAGACCCAGTACTTC. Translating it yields CASSLFSGRETQYF.

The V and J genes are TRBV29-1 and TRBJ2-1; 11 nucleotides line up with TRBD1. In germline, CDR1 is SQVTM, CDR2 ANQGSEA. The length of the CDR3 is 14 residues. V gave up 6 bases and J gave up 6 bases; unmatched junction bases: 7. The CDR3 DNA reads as TGCAGCGTATCCCATGGGACAGGGGGCAATGAGCAGTTCTTC. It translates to CSVSHGTGGNEQFF.

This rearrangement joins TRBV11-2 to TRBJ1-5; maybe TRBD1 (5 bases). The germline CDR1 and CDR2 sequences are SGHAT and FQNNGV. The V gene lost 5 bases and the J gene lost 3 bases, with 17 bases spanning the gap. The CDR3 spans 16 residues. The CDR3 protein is CASSHGGISFNQPQHF. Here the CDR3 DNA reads TGTGCCAGCAGCCACGGGGGAATCTCGTTCAATCAGCCCCAGCATTTT.

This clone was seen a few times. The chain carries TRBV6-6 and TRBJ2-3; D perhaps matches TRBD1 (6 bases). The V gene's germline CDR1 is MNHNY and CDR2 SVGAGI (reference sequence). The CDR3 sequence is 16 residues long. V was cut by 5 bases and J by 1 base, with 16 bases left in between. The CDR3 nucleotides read TGTGCCAGCAGTCTCCCGCCGGGACAAGGCACAGATACGCAGTATTTT. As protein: CASSLPPGQGTDTQYF.

CDR3 region: CASSRTGRGETQYF. The CDR3, as DNA: TGTGCCAGCAGTCGGACCGGGAGGGGAGAGACCCAGTACTTC. The chain uses TRBV16 and TRBJ2-5; 8 nucleotides line up with TRBD2. Unmatched junction bases numbered 7, after V lost 6 bases and J lost 4 bases. This CDR3 has 14 amino acids. In germline, CDR1 is KGHSY, CDR2 FQNENV.

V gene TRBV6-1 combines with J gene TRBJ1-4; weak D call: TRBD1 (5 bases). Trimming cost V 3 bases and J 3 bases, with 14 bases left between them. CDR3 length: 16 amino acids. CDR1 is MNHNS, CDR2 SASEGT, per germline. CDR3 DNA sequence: TGTGCCAGCAGTGATCTTAAAGGGGAGGCTAATGAAAAACTGTTTTTT. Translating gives CASSDLKGEANEKLFF.

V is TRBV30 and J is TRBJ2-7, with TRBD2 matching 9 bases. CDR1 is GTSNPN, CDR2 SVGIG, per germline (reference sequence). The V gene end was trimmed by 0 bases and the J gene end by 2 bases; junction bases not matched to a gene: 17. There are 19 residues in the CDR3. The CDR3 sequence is CAWSVRRLAGSSLTYEQYF. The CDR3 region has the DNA TGTGCCTGGAGTGTACGGCGGCTAGCGGGATCATCACTTACCTACGAGCAGTACTTC.

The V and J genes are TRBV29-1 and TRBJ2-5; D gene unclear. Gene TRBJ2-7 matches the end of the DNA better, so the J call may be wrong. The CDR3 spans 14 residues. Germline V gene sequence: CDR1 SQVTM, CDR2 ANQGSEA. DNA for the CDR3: TGCAGCGTTGCCCACGAGACATACTCCTACGAGCAGTACTTC. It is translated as CSVAHETYSYEQYF.

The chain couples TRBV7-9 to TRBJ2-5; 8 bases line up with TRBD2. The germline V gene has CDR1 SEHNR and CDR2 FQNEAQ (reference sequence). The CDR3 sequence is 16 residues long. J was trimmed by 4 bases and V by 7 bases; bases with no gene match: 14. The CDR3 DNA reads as TGTGCCAGCAACCCCCCAAGTTGGGCGGGAGGAGAGACCCAGTACTTC. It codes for CASNPPSWAGGETQYF.

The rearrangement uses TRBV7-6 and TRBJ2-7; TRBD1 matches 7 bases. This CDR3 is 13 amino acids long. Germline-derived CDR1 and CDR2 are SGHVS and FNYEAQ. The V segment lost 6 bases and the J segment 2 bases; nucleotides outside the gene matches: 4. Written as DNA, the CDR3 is TGTGCCAGCAGTTACGGGACAGCCTACGAGCAGTACTTC. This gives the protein CASSYGTAYEQYF.

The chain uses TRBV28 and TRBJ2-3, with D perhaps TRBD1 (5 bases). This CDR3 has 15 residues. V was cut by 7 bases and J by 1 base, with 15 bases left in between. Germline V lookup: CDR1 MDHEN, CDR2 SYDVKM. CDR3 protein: CASTRVRGRTDTQYF. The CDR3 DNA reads TGTGCCAGCACCCGGGTTAGGGGCCGCACAGATACGCAGTATTTT.

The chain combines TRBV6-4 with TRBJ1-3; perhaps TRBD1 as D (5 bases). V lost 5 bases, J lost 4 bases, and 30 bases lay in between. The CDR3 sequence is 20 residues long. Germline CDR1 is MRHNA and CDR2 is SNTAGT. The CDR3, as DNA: TGTGCCAGCAGTTCCCTTTCCGAACAGGCTCTCTCAAGTTGGGGAAACACCATATATTTT. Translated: CASSSLSEQALSSWGNTIYF.

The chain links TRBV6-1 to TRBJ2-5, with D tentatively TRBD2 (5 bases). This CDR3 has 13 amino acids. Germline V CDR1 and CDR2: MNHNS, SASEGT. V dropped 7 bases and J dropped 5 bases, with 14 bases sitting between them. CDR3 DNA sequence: TGTGCCAGCAAACCCGGGGTGTACGAGACCCAGTACTTC. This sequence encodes CASKPGVYETQYF.

Here the CDR3 reads CASGLAFGTSGGDTQYF. The CDR3 bases are TGCGCCAGCGGCCTAGCCTTTGGGACTAGCGGGGGCGATACGCAGTATTTT. The chain links TRBV5-1 to TRBJ2-3; 14 positions match TRBD2. CDR1 and CDR2 from the germline V gene are SGHRS and YFSETQ. The CDR3 runs to 17 residues. V lost 7 bases to trimming and J lost 6 bases; unmatched junction nucleotides: 13.

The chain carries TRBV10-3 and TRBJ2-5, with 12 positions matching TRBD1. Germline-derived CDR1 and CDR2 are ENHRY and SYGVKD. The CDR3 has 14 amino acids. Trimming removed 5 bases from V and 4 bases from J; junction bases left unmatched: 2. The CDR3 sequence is CAISRDRGRETQYF. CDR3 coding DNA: TGTGCCATCAGTAGGGACAGGGGGCGAGAGACCCAGTACTTC.

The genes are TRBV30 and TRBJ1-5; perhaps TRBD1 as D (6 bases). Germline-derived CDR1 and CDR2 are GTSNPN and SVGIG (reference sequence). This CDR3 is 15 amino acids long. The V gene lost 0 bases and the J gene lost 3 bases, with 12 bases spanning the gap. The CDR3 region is CAWSVFTGNNQPQHF. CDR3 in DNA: TGTGCCTGGAGTGTATTTACAGGGAACAATCAGCCCCAGCATTTT.

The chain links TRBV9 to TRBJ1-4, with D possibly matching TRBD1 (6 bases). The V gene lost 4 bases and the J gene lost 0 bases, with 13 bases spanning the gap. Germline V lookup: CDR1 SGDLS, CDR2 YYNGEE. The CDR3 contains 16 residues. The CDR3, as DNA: TGTGCCAGCAGCTTGACAGGCCGACCAACTAATGAAAAACTGTTTTTT. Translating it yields CASSLTGRPTNEKLFF.

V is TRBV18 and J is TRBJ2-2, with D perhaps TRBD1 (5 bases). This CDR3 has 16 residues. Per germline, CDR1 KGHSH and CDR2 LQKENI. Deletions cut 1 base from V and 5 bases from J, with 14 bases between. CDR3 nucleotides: TGTGCCAGCTCACCACGGGGCCCAGGCCCGACCGGGGAGCTGTTTTTT. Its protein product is CASSPRGPGPTGELFF.

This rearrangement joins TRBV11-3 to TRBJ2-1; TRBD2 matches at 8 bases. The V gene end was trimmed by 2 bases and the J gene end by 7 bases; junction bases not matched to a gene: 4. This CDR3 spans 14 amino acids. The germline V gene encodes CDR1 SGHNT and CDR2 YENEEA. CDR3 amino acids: CASSLSAGANEQFF. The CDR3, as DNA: TGTGCCAGCAGCTTATCAGCGGGAGCTAATGAGCAGTTCTTC.

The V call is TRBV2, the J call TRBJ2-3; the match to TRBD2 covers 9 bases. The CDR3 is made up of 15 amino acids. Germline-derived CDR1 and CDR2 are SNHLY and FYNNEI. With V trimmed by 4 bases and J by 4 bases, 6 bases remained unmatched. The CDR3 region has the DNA TGTGCCAGCAGTGTCGAGCGGGAGGCTTCAGATACGCAGTATTTT. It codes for CASSVEREASDTQYF.

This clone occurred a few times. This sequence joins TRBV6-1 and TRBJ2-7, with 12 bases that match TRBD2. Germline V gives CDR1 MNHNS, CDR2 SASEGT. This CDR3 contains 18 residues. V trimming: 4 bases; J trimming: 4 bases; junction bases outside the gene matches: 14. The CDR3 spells CASSVTSGRSWRGYEQYF. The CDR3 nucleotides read TGTGCCAGCAGTGTGACTAGCGGGAGAAGCTGGAGAGGGTACGAGCAGTACTTC.